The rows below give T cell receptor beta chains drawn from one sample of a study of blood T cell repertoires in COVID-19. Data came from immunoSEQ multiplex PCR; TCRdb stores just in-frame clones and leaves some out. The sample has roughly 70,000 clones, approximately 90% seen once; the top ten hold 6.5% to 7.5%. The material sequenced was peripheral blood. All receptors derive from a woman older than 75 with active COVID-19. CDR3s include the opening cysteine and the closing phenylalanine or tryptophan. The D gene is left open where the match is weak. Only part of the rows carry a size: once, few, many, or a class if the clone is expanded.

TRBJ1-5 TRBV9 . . CASSVDGGYQPQHF TGTGCCAGCAGCGTGGACGGAGGTTATCAGCCCCAGCATTTT
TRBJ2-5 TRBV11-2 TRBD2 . CASSFSGTKQETQYF TGTGCCAGCAGCTTCTCCGGGACTAAACAAGAGACCCAGTACTTC
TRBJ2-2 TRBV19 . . CASSSRGTGELFF TGTGCCAGTAGTAGCCGGGGCACCGGGGAGCTGTTTTTT
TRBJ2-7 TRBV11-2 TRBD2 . CASSSRQASGNYEQYF TGTGCCAGCAGTTCCCGGCAGGCTAGCGGGAACTACGAGCAGTACTTC
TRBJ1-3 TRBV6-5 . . CASQARNTIYF TGTGCCAGCCAGGCACGAAACACCATATATTTT
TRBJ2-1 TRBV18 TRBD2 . CASSALAGVPNEQFF TGTGCCAGCTCAGCTCTAGCGGGAGTTCCCAATGAGCAGTTCTTC
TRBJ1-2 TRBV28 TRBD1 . CASIAEGAGNYGYTF TGTGCCAGCATTGCGGAGGGGGCTGGGAACTATGGCTACACCTTC
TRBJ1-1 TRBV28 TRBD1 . CASSLPGQAREAFF TGTGCCAGCAGTTTGCCCGGACAGGCACGAGAGGCTTTCTTT
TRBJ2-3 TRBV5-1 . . CASSPSGSTDTQYF TGCGCCAGCAGTCCGAGCGGGAGCACAGATACGCAGTATTTT
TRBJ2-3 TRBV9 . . CASSVLRAPSTDTQYF TGTGCCAGCAGCGTGTTGAGGGCCCCTAGCACAGATACGCAGTATTTT
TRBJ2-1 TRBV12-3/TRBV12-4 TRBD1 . CASTEQGDNEQFF TGTGCCAGCACCGAGCAGGGGGATAATGAGCAGTTCTTC
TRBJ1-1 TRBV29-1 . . CSVEDQQATEAFF TGCAGCGTTGAAGATCAGCAGGCAACTGAAGCTTTCTTT
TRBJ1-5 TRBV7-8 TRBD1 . CASSLEDRGGPQHF TGTGCCAGCAGCCTCGAGGACAGGGGGGGACCCCAGCATTTT
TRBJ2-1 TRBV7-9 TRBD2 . CASSIYKGLASYNEQFF TGTGCCAGCAGCATTTATAAGGGACTAGCGTCCTACAATGAGCAGTTCTTC
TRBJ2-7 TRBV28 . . CASRQSNSYEQYF TGTGCCAGCCGACAGTCTAACAGCTACGAGCAGTACTTC
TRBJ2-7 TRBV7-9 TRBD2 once CASSANTSGRVYEQYF TGTGCCAGCAGCGCCAACACTAGCGGGAGAGTCTACGAGCAGTACTTC
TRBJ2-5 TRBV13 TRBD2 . CASSLVGEGRLETQYF TGTGCCAGCAGCTTAGTCGGGGAGGGCCGGTTGGAGACCCAGTACTTC
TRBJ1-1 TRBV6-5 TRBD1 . CASSPRQGSTEAFF TGTGCCAGCAGCCCAAGACAGGGGAGCACTGAAGCTTTCTTT
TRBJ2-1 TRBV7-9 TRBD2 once CASSLGLAGDEQFF TGTGCCAGCAGCCTAGGACTAGCGGGCGACGAGCAGTTCTTC
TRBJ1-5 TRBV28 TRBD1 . CASSSTGVWGQPQHF TGTGCCAGCAGTTCTACAGGGGTTTGGGGTCAGCCCCAGCATTTT
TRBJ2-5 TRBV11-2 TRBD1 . CASSSISQGGMETQYF TGTGCCAGCAGCTCTATCTCGCAAGGGGGCATGGAGACCCAGTACTTC
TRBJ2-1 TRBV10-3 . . CANSGTPYNEQFF TGTGCCAACTCCGGGACTCCCTACAATGAGCAGTTCTTC
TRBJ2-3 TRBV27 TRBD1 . CASQPGQGYTDTQYF TGTGCCAGCCAACCGGGACAGGGATACACAGATACGCAGTATTTT
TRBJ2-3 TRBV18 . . CASSSGGTDTQYF TGTGCCAGCTCCTCCGGGGGCACAGATACGCAGTATTTT
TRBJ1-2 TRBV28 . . CASSLRFGRGYTF TGTGCCAGCAGTTTACGGTTTGGTCGTGGCTACACCTTC
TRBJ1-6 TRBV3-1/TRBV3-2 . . CASSHRGGEYSPLHF TGTGCCAGCAGCCACCGGGGGGGGGAGTATTCACCCCTCCACTTT
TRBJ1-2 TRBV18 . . CASSLVDSNYGYTF TGTGCCAGCTCACTGGTGGACAGTAACTATGGCTACACCTTC
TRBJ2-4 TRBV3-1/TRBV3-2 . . CASSASGSGKNIQYF TGTGCCAGCAGCGCATCAGGGTCCGGCAAAAACATTCAGTACTTC
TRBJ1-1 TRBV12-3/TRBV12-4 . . CASSFGTSTEAFF TGTGCCAGCAGTTTCGGGACAAGCACTGAAGCTTTCTTT
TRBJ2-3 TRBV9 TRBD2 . CASSPLSGRRDTQYF TGTGCCAGCAGCCCCCTGAGCGGGAGACGGGATACGCAGTATTTT
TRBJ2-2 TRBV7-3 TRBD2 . CASSSGSGGGPGAGELFF TGTGCCAGCAGCTCCGGGTCTGGGGGAGGGCCAGGCGCCGGGGAGCTGTTTTTT
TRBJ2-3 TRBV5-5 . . CASSPQLGFADTQYF TGTGCCAGCAGCCCCCAACTAGGTTTCGCAGATACGCAGTATTTT
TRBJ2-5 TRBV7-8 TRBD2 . CASSLGLGLAGQETQYF TGTGCCAGCAGCTTAGGTTTGGGACTAGCGGGGCAAGAGACCCAGTACTTC